This T cell receptor beta chain was obtained from a study of molecular identifiers for immune sequencing clone quantification. This clonotype has at least ten counts. TCRdb independently ran MiXCR on the PCR reads; one entry per CDR3 protein. The sample contains about 640,000 distinct CDR3 sequences, just under 20% of which appear only once. V shed 5 bases, J shed 2 bases, and the junction held 7 bases outside the gene matches. Germline CDR1 SGHTA, CDR2 FQGNSA. The CDR3 is 17 amino acids. Naive CD8 T cell sorting was performed on the CD8+CD4-CCR7+CD45RA+ phenotype. This receptor was obtained from a human donor in good health. Some libraries in this study had Jurkat cell RNA spiked in. Sequenced material: naive CD8+ T cells from blood, with Jurkat cell RNA spiked in. Subset reported: FACS-sorted CD8+CD4-CCR7+CD45RA+ naive T cells. This rearrangement joins TRBV7-2 to TRBJ2-7; 15 nucleotides agree with TRBD2. The CDR3 sequence is CASSLGLAGGPAYEQYF. The CDR3 DNA reads TGTGCCAGCAGCCTAGGACTAGCGGGAGGGCCAGCCTACGAGCAGTACTTC.